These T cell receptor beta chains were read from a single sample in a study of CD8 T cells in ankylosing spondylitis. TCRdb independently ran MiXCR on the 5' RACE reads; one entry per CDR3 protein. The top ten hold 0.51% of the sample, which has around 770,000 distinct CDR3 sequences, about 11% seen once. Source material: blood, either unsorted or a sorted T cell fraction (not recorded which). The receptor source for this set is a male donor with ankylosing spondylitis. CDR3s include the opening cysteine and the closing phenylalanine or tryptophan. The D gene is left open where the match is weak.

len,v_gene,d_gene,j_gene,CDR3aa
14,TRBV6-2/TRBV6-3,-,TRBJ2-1,CASSYSPGHNEQFF
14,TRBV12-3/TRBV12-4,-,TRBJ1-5,CASSLRLSNQPQHF
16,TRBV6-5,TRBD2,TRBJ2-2,CASSSSGRLVSGELFF
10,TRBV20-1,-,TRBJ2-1,CSARGLRQFF
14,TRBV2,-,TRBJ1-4,CASSVSWANEKLFF
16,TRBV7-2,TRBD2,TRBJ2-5,CASSSRLAGGQETQYF
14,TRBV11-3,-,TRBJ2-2,CASSSHESTGELFF
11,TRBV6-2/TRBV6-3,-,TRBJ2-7,CASMNSYEQYF
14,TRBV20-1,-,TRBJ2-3,CSALRDLSTDTQYF
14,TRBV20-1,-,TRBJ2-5,CSASRYEKAETQYF
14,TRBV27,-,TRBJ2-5,CASSLSWQQETQYF
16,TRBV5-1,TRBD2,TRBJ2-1,CASSLDPGLATNEQFF
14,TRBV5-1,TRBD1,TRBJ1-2,CASNPGTGSGGYTF
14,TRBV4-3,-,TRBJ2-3,CASRQGRFTDTQYF
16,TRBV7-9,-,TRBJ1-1,CASSLALGRVSTEAFF
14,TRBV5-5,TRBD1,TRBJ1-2,CASRVTGSSYGYTF
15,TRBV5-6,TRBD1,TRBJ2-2,CASSLWTGQARELFF
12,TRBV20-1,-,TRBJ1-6,CSASLINSPLHF
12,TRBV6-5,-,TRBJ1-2,CASFGQGKGYTF
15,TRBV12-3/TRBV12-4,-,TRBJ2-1,CASSWGRATYNEQFF
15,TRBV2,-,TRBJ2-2,CASSERRSGTGELFF
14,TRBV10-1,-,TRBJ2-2,CASRYSVNTGELFF
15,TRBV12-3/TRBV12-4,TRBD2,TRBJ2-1,CASSLRGGRMNEQFF
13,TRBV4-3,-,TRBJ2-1,CASSQHIYNEQFF
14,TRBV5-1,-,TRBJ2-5,CASSRLGGLGVQYF
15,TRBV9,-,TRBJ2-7,CASSPTQGSTYEQYF
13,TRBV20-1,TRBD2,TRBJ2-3,CSATSGGSDTQYF
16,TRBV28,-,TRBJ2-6,CASSLTVNSGANVLTF
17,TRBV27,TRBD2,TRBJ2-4,CASSPIWTSGRRAIQYF
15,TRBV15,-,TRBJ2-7,CATSRDGSGEAEQYF
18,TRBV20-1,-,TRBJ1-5,CSARDEGMAVGSNQPQHF
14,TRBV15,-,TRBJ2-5,CATSRDSSQETQYF
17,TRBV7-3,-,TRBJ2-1,CASSLFARQGTDNEQFF
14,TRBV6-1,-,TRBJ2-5,CASRFERARETQYF